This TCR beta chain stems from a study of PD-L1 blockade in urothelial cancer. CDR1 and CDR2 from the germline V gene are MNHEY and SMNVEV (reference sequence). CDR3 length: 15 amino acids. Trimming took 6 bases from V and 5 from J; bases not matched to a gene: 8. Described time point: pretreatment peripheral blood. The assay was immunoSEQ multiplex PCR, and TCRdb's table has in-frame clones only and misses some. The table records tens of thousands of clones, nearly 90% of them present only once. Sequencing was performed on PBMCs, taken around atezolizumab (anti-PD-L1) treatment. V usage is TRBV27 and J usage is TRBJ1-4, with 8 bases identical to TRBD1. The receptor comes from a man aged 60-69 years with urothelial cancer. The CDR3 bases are TGTGCCAGCAGGGGGCTTGACAGGGGAAATGAAAAACTGTTTTTT. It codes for CASRGLDRGNEKLFF.